This T cell receptor (beta chain) was documented in a study of a mutant IDH1 vaccine in newly diagnosed glioma (TCRdb year 2021). Some background on the complete study: Of the approximately 35 treated patients, roughly 60% were male and approximately 40% were female, and the mean age was around 40 years. Prior to enrollment, patients had been given standard therapy consisting of radiotherapy alone, temozolomide alone, or radiochemotherapy with temozolomide, with the combination given to most patients. Peripheral blood was drawn at six visits: V03 (baseline), V05, V07, V10, V12 and V13. For exploratory analyses, 25 to 30 treated patients had longitudinal TCRB deep sequencing done wherever samples were available.

Overall results and qualifications from the work: It was noted by the authors that analyses of patient blood samples could not be reproduced owing to sample limitations. Pseudoprogression seemed to be unrelated to changes in the top peripheral T cell clonotypes found by TCRB sequencing. Availability determined which PBMC samples were chosen for TCRB deep sequencing. Vaccine-induced immune responses across multiple MHC alleles were detected in approximately 93% of patients.

The intended sense of this specimen's time point label: baseline, week 1 (first vaccination visit). Reading the label with the study, this specimen's treatment or condition is: pre-vaccination baseline after standard-of-care therapy. Newly diagnosed WHO grade 3 or 4 IDH1-mutant astrocytomas showing loss of nuclear ATRX were present in the donors. The samples were drawn from NOA16, a multicentre, single-arm, open-label phase I trial in Germany that tested a mutant IDH1 peptide vaccine in humans for the first time. Visit V03 blood draws served as the baseline sample for immunogenicity testing. Genomic DNA for TCRB sequencing was extracted from EDTA blood using the DNeasy Blood and Tissue Kit. This clone was observed a few times. It has no known antigen specificity. There are no base qualities to consult, and no much larger clone falls within one base. The library relied on the immunoSEQ multiplex PCR assay. The hsTCRB Kit was used according to the manufacturer's protocol to amplify rearranged TCR beta chain sequences. An Illumina MiSeq was used to sequence the TCRB libraries. The paper's processing steps were these. The proprietary platform of the kit vendor was used for demultiplexing, trimming and gene mapping. TCRdb's version of the immuneACCESS table is confined to in-frame rearrangements and falls short of the full clone set. An unresolved V gene accounts for under half of the shortfall where checked; the remainder is of unknown origin. V, J and clone size are taken as reported in that table, and D and trimming were inferred from the DNA itself. The table for this sample lists tens of thousands of clones; about four fifths of them were counted only once. 8.2% of the sample belongs to the ten largest clones.

The specimen comprised PBMCs, sampled from a glioma patient treated with radiotherapy, temozolomide or both. This TCR was recovered from a man aged 45-60 years with glioma.

The DNA sequence follows: TGTGCCAGCAGCTATAGCGACTACGAGCAGTACTTC. Translated, it gives CASSYSDYEQYF. The rearrangement joined TRBV5-6 to TRBJ2-7, with a tentative D gene TRBD2 over 5 matching bases. The germline V gene supplies CDR1 SGHDT and CDR2 YYEEEE. V and J are truncated by 3 bases and 3 bases respectively, leaving an intervening sequence of 7 bases. The CDR3 starts with the cysteine, ends with the phenylalanine, and has 12 residues. Only CDR3 DNA remains: 36 bases, in frame from the first base.